The next 12 T cell receptor beta chains were all read from a single sample in a study of T cell repertoires in cytomegalovirus infection. These receptors are not linked to any known antigen. TCRdb recomputed calls from the reads with MiXCR, one row per CDR3 protein. The data contain roughly 310,000 distinct CDR3 sequences, 25% to 35% of them singletons. Sequenced here: cultured PBMCs, sampled from culture after CMV antigen stimulation. The receptors shown here come from a human donor in good health (CMV status not recorded). Some clones in this sample may be carry-over from other donors' samples.

This clonotype was observed a handful of times. The chain recombines TRBV19 with TRBJ2-7, with 7 bases lining up with TRBD1. V lost 3 bases, J lost 3 bases, and 2 bases stayed unmatched. The CDR3 contains 13 residues. Germline values: CDR1 LNHDA, CDR2 SQIVND (reference sequence). This CDR3 reads CASSINRGYEQYF. CDR3 DNA sequence: TGTGCCAGTAGTATCAACAGGGGCTACGAGCAGTACTTC.

V is TRBV7-9 and J is TRBJ1-2; D is undetermined. This CDR3 is built from 14 residues. In germline, CDR1 is SEHNR, CDR2 FQNEAQ (reference sequence). The V end lost 5 bases, the J end lost 1 base, and 11 bases lay between the germline ends. CDR3 residues: CASSRGRINYGYTF. CDR3 DNA sequence: TGTGCCAGCAGCCGTGGACGGATTAACTATGGCTACACCTTC.

This chain links TRBV12-3 or TRBV12-4 with TRBJ1-5; 7 bases agree with TRBD1. The CDR3 covers 14 residues. J lost 8 bases, V lost 5 bases, and 9 bases had no gene match. The DNA for the CDR3 is TGTGCCAGCAGTCATCCCGACAGGGCCGAGCCCCAGCATTTT. Amino acid sequence: CASSHPDRAEPQHF.

This clonotype was observed a handful of times. V usage is TRBV7-6 and J usage is TRBJ2-3, with 7 bases that match TRBD2. With 6 bases clipped from V and 0 bases from J, the junction kept 3 bases outside the gene matches. The germline V gene has CDR1 SGHVS and CDR2 FNYEAQ. The CDR3 has 14 residues. The CDR3 region has the DNA TGTGCCAGCAGTAAGCGGGGTAGCACAGATACGCAGTATTTT. It translates to CASSKRGSTDTQYF.

The genes are TRBV27 and TRBJ1-1, with D possibly being TRBD1 (6 bases). V was pared by 5 bases and J by 1 base, with 8 bases between. CDR1 and CDR2 (germline): MNHEY, SMNVEV (reference sequence). The CDR3 totals 13 residues. The CDR3 here is CASSQGPNTEAFF. In DNA form, the CDR3 reads TGTGCCAGCAGTCAGGGGCCGAACACTGAAGCTTTCTTT.

This clonotype has only a few counts. The V call is TRBV29-1, the J call TRBJ1-1, with unresolved D. This CDR3 region has 14 residues. CDR1 SQVTM and CDR2 ANQGSEA come from the germline V gene. With 6 bases removed from V and 1 base from J, the gap between germline ends came to 15 bases. In DNA form, the CDR3 reads TGCAGCGTGTATAAGAGACACAAGAACACTGAAGCTTTCTTT. It encodes CSVYKRHKNTEAFF.

This clonotype was observed a few times. J is TRBJ1-2 and V is TRBV2; possibly TRBD1 for D (6 bases). Germline-derived CDR1 and CDR2 are SNHLY and FYNNEI. V was cut by 5 bases and J by 7 bases, with 11 bases left in between. The CDR3 is made up of 12 amino acids. This CDR3 reads CASSMEGGGYTF. The CDR3 bases are TGTGCCAGCAGTATGGAGGGGGGTGGCTACACCTTC.

This clonotype came up a few times. The chain employs TRBV27 and TRBJ2-7, with 7 bases lining up with TRBD2. The CDR3 is 15 amino acids. Per germline, CDR1 MNHEY and CDR2 SMNVEV (reference sequence). Trimming at V came to 5 bases and at J to 3 bases, leaving 10 bases not matched to a gene. CDR3 bases: TGTGCCAGCAGTACGACAACTAGCGAGGGCTACGAGCAGTACTTC. The encoded protein is CASSTTTSEGYEQYF.

This clonotype was seen at least ten times. The CDR3 protein is CSVETGGVGSYNEQFF. CDR3 DNA: TGCAGCGTTGAAACCGGCGGGGTGGGCTCCTACAATGAGCAGTTCTTC. This chain connects TRBV29-1 to TRBJ2-1; weak D call: TRBD2 (6 bases). The CDR3 spans 16 residues. Trimming took off 2 bases at V and 0 bases at J, with 14 bases between the two ends. Per germline, CDR1 SQVTM and CDR2 ANQGSEA.

This clonotype was found many times. This sequence joins TRBV7-9 and TRBJ1-1; TRBD1 matches 9 bases. This CDR3 contains 14 residues. J was trimmed by 1 base and V by 4 bases; bases with no gene match: 1. CDR1 and CDR2 from the germline V gene are SEHNR and FQNEAQ (reference sequence). CDR3 in DNA: TGTGCCAGCAGCTCGGACAGGGGGAACACTGAAGCTTTCTTT. Protein sequence: CASSSDRGNTEAFF.

This clonotype appeared many times. The chain combines TRBV7-2 with TRBJ1-2, with 12 bases lining up with TRBD1. This CDR3 comprises 15 residues. Germline V gives CDR1 SGHTA, CDR2 FQGNSA. The V gene end was trimmed by 5 bases and the J gene end by 4 bases; junction bases not matched to a gene: 5. Here the CDR3 reads CASSGGQGASYGYTF. CDR3 DNA: TGTGCCAGCAGCGGGGGACAGGGGGCTTCCTATGGCTACACCTTC.

This clonotype was seen only a few times. The chain uses TRBV28 and TRBJ2-1; D uncertain. Germline V CDR1 and CDR2: MDHEN, SYDVKM. Between the trimmed V and J ends, which lost 6 bases and 2 bases, there was a span of 14 bases. The CDR3 contains 15 residues. Here the CDR3 reads CASSPRMAAYNEQFF. In DNA form, the CDR3 reads TGTGCCAGCAGCCCAAGAATGGCAGCCTACAATGAGCAGTTCTTC. The full variable domain, rest sourced from reference TRBV28 and TRBJ2-1, is DVKVTQSSRYLVKRTGEKVFLECVQDMDHENMFWYRQDPGLGLRLIYFSYDVKMKEKGDIPEGYSVSREKKERFSLILESASTNQTSMYLCASSPRMAAYNEQFFGPGTRLTVL.